The rows below give T cell receptor beta chains drawn from one sample of a study of identical twins. Each CDR3 protein gets one entry after TCRdb re-called the 5' RACE reads with MiXCR. The sample records about 200,000 distinct CDR3 sequences, about 7.5% being singletons. This sample was shared with a second study, whose subject was yellow fever vaccine responses in identical twins.

Sample: memory (CD45RO+) T cells sorted from blood. These receptors were taken from a woman younger than 35 in good health. CDR3s leave out the opening cysteine and the closing phenylalanine or tryptophan. D genes are given only for firm matches.

TRBV20-1,.,SARSATNEKLF
TRBV2,.,ASSEVGTSTGELF
TRBV4-3,TRBD1,ASSQAGGSSYEQY
TRBV20-1,TRBD1,SAKTSELRDRVTDTQY
TRBV18,.,ASSPKDGPDTQY
TRBV27,TRBD1,ASRRGLKETQY
TRBV7-2,.,ASSLERNLIYEQY
TRBV7-6,TRBD2,ASSSDAGLAGQQGPYNEQF
TRBV4-3,TRBD2,ASSQLAENSYEQY
TRBV27,.,ASSRTYPSGPSLGTGELF
TRBV14,TRBD2,ASSPVAGGGNYEQY
TRBV5-1,.,ASSLSEGFNEQF
TRBV20-1,.,SARDLGTGNTEAF
TRBV25-1,TRBD1,ASRDRVSEQY
TRBV24-1,.,ATSDLTGRKSTYNEQF
TRBV6-2/TRBV6-3,.,ASRTPTNTGELF
TRBV3-1,.,ASSSSVFGETQY
TRBV30,TRBD2,AWILGLAGGQNTQY
TRBV12-5,.,ASGLVLSSEHNEQY